This T cell receptor beta chain comes out of a study of blood T cell repertoires in COVID-19. The study drew participants aged about 18 to 90 years from 24 US areas. Self-reported history from a screening survey and questionnaire set each donor's cohort. Libraries were prepared by immunoSEQ multiplex PCR; TCRdb keeps only in-frame clonotypes and omits some of them. The sample includes about 500,000 clones, roughly 87% of them seen just once. Specimen: PBMCs or T cells enriched from blood (not recorded which). The source of this sequence is a young woman who had recovered from COVID-19.

CDR3 nucleotide sequence: TGTGCTAGTGGTTTGGTACAGTTTAATCAGCCCCAGCATTTT. Its protein product is CASGLVQFNQPQHF. The chain has TRBV12-5 and TRBJ1-5, with D unclear. Trimming stripped 0 bases from V and 4 bases from J, with 7 bases between. This CDR3 is built from 14 residues. Germline lookup yields CDR1 LGHNT and CDR2 FRNRAP.